This T cell receptor (beta chain) is from a study of technical replicates of blood from a few donors. Sequencing used immunoSEQ multiplex PCR; TCRdb keeps in-frame clones, though not all of them. Among about 93,000 clones listed, 95% were seen once. CDR1 and CDR2 from the germline V gene are SGHRS and YFSETQ. CDR3 length: 16 amino acids. Trimming took off 2 bases at V and 4 bases at J, with 19 bases between the two ends. This receptor was obtained from a human donor in good health. The specimen was T cells isolated from PBMCs. This chain uses TRBV5-1 with TRBJ2-7; maybe TRBD2 (7 bases). The CDR3 here is CASSFAGRGRRYEQYF. The CDR3 coding sequence is TGCGCCAGCAGCTTCGCGGGGCGGGGGCGCCGGTACGAGCAGTACTTC.